A single TCR beta chain is shown here with its context. The antigen is unknown. Noted treatment: roughly 11-day PBMC culture with coronavirus spike peptide pools or control peptides (ViraFEST assay). Cultured CD4+ T cell DNA was sequenced using the Oncomine TCR Beta short-read assay. TCRdb ran MiXCR on the PCR reads and lists one entry per CDR3 protein. The sample lists roughly 12,000 distinct CDR3 sequences, around 58% occurring once. The germline V gene has CDR1 MNHEY and CDR2 SMNVEV (reference sequence). This CDR3 contains 15 residues. V shed 3 bases, J shed 4 bases, and the junction held 8 bases outside the gene matches. The data derive from a study of vaccination and CD4 T cells after COVID-19. Study-level information: Two doses of either BNT162b2 or mRNA-1273 vaccine were given to participants. The cells in question were stimulated using overlapping spike peptides derived from SARS-CoV-2, HCoV-NL63, HCoV-OC43 and HCoV-229E.

The sequencing input was CD4+ T cells from blood, cultured in vitro. The V and J genes are TRBV27 and TRBJ1-2, with 7 bases that match TRBD1. The TCR was taken from a human donor who had recovered from COVID-19. DNA for the CDR3: TGTGCCAGCAGTTTGAGGACAGGAGCTTTCTATGGCTACACCTTC. Translating gives CASSLRTGAFYGYTF.